Sequencing of this TCR beta chain was carried out in a study of OX40 agonist ivuxolimab in advanced cancers. Regarding the complete study: The costimulatory receptor OX40 (CD134) was targeted by ivuxolimab, a fully human IgG2 agonistic monoclonal antibody. The point of sequencing TCRbeta in the periphery was to test whether ivuxolimab changed TCR sequence diversity and drove clonal T-cell expansion. Patients were allowed to have had prior anti-PD-1, anti-PD-L1 or anti-CTLA-4 therapy, and approximately 40% of the dose-escalation patients had been treated with checkpoint inhibitors. In the dose-escalation cohort, roughly 82% of patients were male, and the mean age was roughly 60 years with a range of roughly 20 to 79. Of the approximately 50 dose-escalation patients, hepatocellular carcinoma was present in roughly 19, melanoma in around 15, renal cell carcinoma in 9 and head and neck cancer in 9. Partial responses occurred in three dose-escalation patients, of whom one had hepatocellular carcinoma and two had cutaneous melanoma. Intravenous ivuxolimab was administered to patients every 2 weeks at six dose levels: 0.01, 0.1, 0.3, 1.5, 3 and 10 mg/kg. The paper reports the monotherapy dose-escalation portion (N = 52 patients) of the phase I ivuxolimab trial.

Genomic DNA was extracted from sorted cells for sequencing of the TCRbeta CDR3 region. The immunoSEQ Assay was used to sequence the TCRbeta CDR3 regions. The table comes from immuneACCESS by way of TCRdb, which keeps in-frame sequences with V and J called. Part of the clones is missing from these tables; in studies checked, under half for an unresolved V gene and the rest for unknown reasons. In all, the sample holds more than 60,000 clones, and 87% of those were seen once. Of the sample, 5.2% falls within the top ten clones. The trial excluded patients who had a history of autoimmune disease or who were on systemic immunosuppression. Peripheral blood for TCR sequencing was drawn from every dose cohort at baseline, at cycle 4 day 1 and at cycle 7 day 1. Samples came from an open-label, multicenter, first-in-human phase I dose-escalation trial of ivuxolimab. The trial enrolled adults with locally advanced or metastatic head and neck squamous cell, hepatocellular, melanoma or renal cell carcinoma. Before TCR sequencing, CD4+ and CD8+ T cells were separately sorted from peripheral blood.

With regard to this clone: Its cognate antigen has yet to be identified. No per-base quality is available; no much larger clone lies one base away.

The paper as a whole reports these results and caveats: Low levels of normalized T-cell clonal expansion were also seen in some patients who did not respond. At doses of 0.1 to 3.0 mg/kg, clonal expansion of both CD4+ and CD8+ blood T cells was observed from baseline to week 6. The antigen specificity of the clonally expanded peripheral T cells was not determined. After ivuxolimab, CD8+ T cells had more expanded clones than CD4+ T cells on average. In the 0.1-3.0 mg/kg groups, partial responders had among the lowest normalized peripheral clonal expansion, particularly in CD8+ T cells.

The sequenced sample was CD4+ or CD8+ T cells sorted from blood, obtained in a trial of the OX40 agonist ivuxolimab. This TCR derives from an adult with an advanced solid tumor such as melanoma, head and neck, liver or kidney cancer.

For the CDR3, the sequence is CASSPRGSEGYTF. At the DNA level, the sequence is TGTGCCAGCTCACCTAGGGGTAGTGAAGGCTACACCTTC. This chain is built from TRBV18 and TRBJ1-2; the D region possibly corresponds to TRBD1 (5 bases align). CDR1 KGHSH and CDR2 LQKENI are derived from the germline V gene. Spanning cysteine to phenylalanine, the CDR3 consists of 13 amino acids. Of the read, only the CDR3 DNA is kept; its 39 bases are in frame from base 1. Trimming takes 3 bases from V and 8 bases from J, and the germline ends sit 13 bases apart.